This TCR beta chain was sequenced during a study of siplizumab effects on memory and regulatory T cells. Study conclusions and caveats: For mappable alloreactive CD4+ clones, the mean Treg-derived fraction was around 64% with siplizumab and 25% to 30% in controls. Roughly 75-95% of proliferating CD4+ or CD8+ clones lacked an assignable naive or memory phenotype.

Per individual sample, about 10^5 TCR templates were assayed. Sequencing used immunoSEQ multiplex PCR; TCRdb keeps in-frame clones, though not all of them. This table has about 50,000 clones, 93% appearing once. In the case of this clone: Its antigen remains unknown.

CDR1 and CDR2 from the germline V gene are MGHRA and YSYEKL. The CDR3 consists of 15 residues. The rearrangement links TRBV4-1 to TRBJ2-5, with 9 nucleotides matching TRBD2. The end of the DNA aligns better with TRBJ2-7, so the J call may be wrong. Input material: CD8+ T cells sorted from blood. This receptor was identified in a human donor in good health. Written as DNA, the CDR3 is TGCGCCAGCAGCCATAAGACTAGCGGAGGCTACGAGCAGTACTTC. Protein: CASSHKTSGGYEQYF.